This is a list of T cell receptor beta chains from one sample in a study of blood T cell repertoires in COVID-19. Some clones are missing from TCRdb's copy, which holds only in-frame ones; the method was immunoSEQ multiplex PCR. Here the sample spans 100,000 to 150,000 clones, around 83% being singletons. Source material: peripheral blood. These receptor sequences come from a man in his sixties with acute or convalescent COVID-19. The CDR3 runs from the conserved cysteine through the conserved F or W. A D gene is named only where the DNA matches it firmly. Clone size, where shown, is once, few, many, or a class for clones that have expanded.

>TRBJ1-1|.|.|14|TRBV19
TGTGCCAGTAGAAAGGCGGGTCTTGGGACTGAAGCTTTCTTT
CASRKAGLGTEAFF
>TRBJ1-1|.|once|15|TRBV28
TGTGCCAGCAGTTTATTCGGGGGTTTCGGCACTGAAGCTTTCTTT
CASSLFGGFGTEAFF
>TRBJ1-1|TRBD1|.|14|TRBV18
TGTGCCAGCTCACCAATTCAGGGGGTGAGTGAAGCTTTCTTT
CASSPIQGVSEAFF
>TRBJ2-7|TRBD1|.|14|TRBV9
TGTGCCAGCAGCGGAGGACAGGGGCCCTACGAGCAGTACTTC
CASSGGQGPYEQYF
>TRBJ2-5|TRBD1|.|15|TRBV7-2
TGTGCCAGCAGCTTATTCGTGGGACAGCAAGAGACCCAGTACTTC
CASSLFVGQQETQYF
>TRBJ2-3|TRBD1|.|15|TRBV5-1
TGCGCCAGCAGCCCGGGACAGGGGTACACAGATACGCAGTATTTT
CASSPGQGYTDTQYF
>TRBJ2-7|TRBD2|few|14|TRBV11-2
TGTGCCAGCAGCTCACTAGCGGGATCGGGGGAGCAGTACTTC
CASSSLAGSGEQYF
>TRBJ2-7|.|.|13|TRBV6-1
TGTGCCAGCAGTGAAAACCGAGCCTACGAGCAGTACTTC
CASSENRAYEQYF
>TRBJ2-5|.|.|14|TRBV6-1
TGTGCCAGCAGTGAAGAACTTGCTTGGGAGACCCAGTACTTC
CASSEELAWETQYF
>TRBJ1-5|.|medium-sized|15|TRBV27
TGTGCCAGCAGTGCAGGACTGTTTAGCAATCAGCCCCAGCATTTT
CASSAGLFSNQPQHF
>TRBJ1-3|TRBD1|.|14|TRBV28
TGTGCCAGCAGCAAACAGGGGGTCGGAAACACCATATATTTT
CASSKQGVGNTIYF
>TRBJ2-3|TRBD2|.|16|TRBV11-1
TGTGCAACTCAAGAGGACGGGGCCCCCCCGGGAGGTACGCAGTATTTT
CATQEDGAPPGGTQYF
>TRBJ1-2|.|.|13|TRBV2
TGTGCCAGCAGTGAGGGGCTCGGCTATGGCTACACCTTC
CASSEGLGYGYTF
>TRBJ1-3|.|.|16|TRBV28
TGTGCCAGCAGTCCCCCCGGCAGAGGCTCTGGAAACACCATATATTTT
CASSPPGRGSGNTIYF
>TRBJ2-1|TRBD2|.|19|TRBV15
TGTGCCACCAGCAAGCCCGAGGGCGCCGGACTAGCGGGATACAATGAGCAGTTCTTC
CATSKPEGAGLAGYNEQFF
>TRBJ2-5|TRBD2|.|13|TRBV2
TGTGCCAGCAGTAGCGGGAGAAGAGAGACCCAGTACTTC
CASSSGRRETQYF
>TRBJ1-1|.|once|13|TRBV9
TGTGCCAGCAGCCTTCGGACAACCACTGAAGCTTTCTTT
CASSLRTTTEAFF
>TRBJ1-2|.|once|15|TRBV3-1/TRBV3-2
TGTGCCAGCAGCCAAGAAGGAAGGGGCTATAATGGCTACACCTTC
CASSQEGRGYNGYTF
>TRBJ1-5|TRBD1|.|16|TRBV7-8
TGTGCCAGCAGCTTAGATTTCGCAGGGGGGAATCAGCCCCAGCATTTT
CASSLDFAGGNQPQHF
>TRBJ1-2|.|.|15|TRBV30
TGTGCCTGGAGCAGATTGGAACGGATGGGGGGTGGCTACACCTTC
CAWSRLERMGGGYTF
>TRBJ2-3|TRBD2|.|19|TRBV11-2
TGTGCCAGCACCCTGGGGGCGGGAAAGTGGCGGGAGGTCCCAGATACGCAGTATTTT
CASTLGAGKWREVPDTQYF
>TRBJ2-2|.|.|17|TRBV5-1
TGCGCCAGCAGCCCGAATTATAGGCAGCGAAACACCGGGGAGCTGTTTTTT
CASSPNYRQRNTGELFF
>TRBJ1-2|.|.|11|TRBV6-5
TGTGCCAGCACATCGGAGGGGGGCTACACCTTC
CASTSEGGYTF
>TRBJ1-2|TRBD1|.|13|TRBV12-3/TRBV12-4
TGTGCCAGCAGTCCGCAGGGGGCGGGTGGCTACACCTTC
CASSPQGAGGYTF